This T cell receptor (beta chain) was identified during a study of T cell responses to AZD1222 COVID-19 vaccine. Germline values: CDR1 MNHEY, CDR2 SVGAGI. V lost 5 bases and J lost 4; bases outside the gene matches: 6. The CDR3 length is 14 residues. Comment on this clone: Its antigen is not known.

Study conclusions and caveats: Two AZD1222 doses significantly raised spike-specific TCR breadth and depth over controls.

This table comes from immunoSEQ multiplex PCR, and its TCRdb copy is limited to in-frame clones, with some not included. In the table there are about 120,000 clones, roughly 84% of which are singletons. The sequencing here drew on peripheral blood, taken on day 0 of AZD1222 vaccination. The receptor's source is an adult in good health. The chain has TRBV6-5 and TRBJ1-2, with 8 positions matching TRBD1. The CDR3 reads CASSPLGQGYGYTF. CDR3 coding DNA: TGTGCCAGCAGTCCCCTAGGACAGGGCTATGGCTACACCTTC.